This T cell receptor beta chain was documented in a study of cytomegalovirus exposure and HLA in healthy donors. This clone turned up a few times. Antigen unknown. The study, taken as a whole, reports: In an earlier analysis, productive rearrangement rates for most beta V segments clustered near 87% or 30%. Accounts indicate the classifier identified cytomegalovirus status with strong specificity and sensitivity.

This CDR3 contains 15 residues. V lost 8 bases and J lost 2; bases outside the gene matches: 7. Germline V gene data show CDR1 as MNHNS and CDR2 as SASEGT. Donors consisted of healthy bone marrow donors. It was with 60 Vbeta and 13 Jbeta primers that the PCR ran. Assay used: immunoSEQ multiplex PCR; TCRdb lists only in-frame clones, some missing. The repertoire holds 140,000 to 150,000 clones, with 60% to 80% as singletons. Material: PBMCs. V is TRBV6-1 and J is TRBJ2-2; 8 bases align to TRBD1. This TCR was recovered from a male donor in good health and CMV-seronegative. CDR3: CASRGQVLNTGELFF. The CDR3 region has the DNA TGTGCCAGCCGGGGACAGGTGCTAAACACCGGGGAGCTGTTTTTT.